Listed below are T cell receptor beta chains from one sample, sequenced in a study of multiple sclerosis patients with progressive multifocal leukoencephalopathy. Generated by immunoSEQ multiplex PCR, the TCRdb table keeps only in-frame clones and is missing some. Of 25,000 to 35,000 clones in the sample, almost 95% were seen once. Sequenced: PBMCs. Receptor source: a man aged 30 to 45 with multiple sclerosis. Each CDR3 is given with its conserved first and last residue. The order of the fields is D gene, J gene, V gene, CDR3 DNA, CDR3 protein. D genes are given only for firm matches.

d_call: .; j_call: TRBJ2-3; v_call: TRBV7-2; cdr3_nt: TGTGCCAGCAGCTCTAGAATCACAGATACGCAGTATTTT; cdr3_aa: CASSSRITDTQYF
d_call: .; j_call: TRBJ2-5; v_call: TRBV6-5; cdr3_nt: TGTGCCAGCAGTGAAGCGCAAAGGGCCCAGTACTTC; cdr3_aa: CASSEAQRAQYF
d_call: TRBD1; j_call: TRBJ1-5; v_call: TRBV19; cdr3_nt: TGTGCCACCCGGGACAGAGGCAATCAGCCCCAGCATTTT; cdr3_aa: CATRDRGNQPQHF
d_call: .; j_call: TRBJ1-5; v_call: TRBV19; cdr3_nt: TGTGCCAGTAGTATGCCATATAGCAATCAGCCCCAGCATTTT; cdr3_aa: CASSMPYSNQPQHF
d_call: .; j_call: TRBJ2-3; v_call: TRBV20-1; cdr3_nt: TGCAGTGCTTCCGGGACTCCGACGCAGTATTTT; cdr3_aa: CSASGTPTQYF
d_call: TRBD1; j_call: TRBJ2-5; v_call: TRBV27; cdr3_nt: TGTGCCAGCAGAAAACAGGGGGCGGAGACCCAGTACTTC; cdr3_aa: CASRKQGAETQYF
d_call: .; j_call: TRBJ2-1; v_call: TRBV25-1; cdr3_nt: TGTGCCAGCAGTGAATATAACTCCTACAATGAGCAGTTCTTC; cdr3_aa: CASSEYNSYNEQFF
d_call: .; j_call: TRBJ2-7; v_call: TRBV14; cdr3_nt: TGTGCCAGCAGCGGACGACAGGTACGCTACGAGCAGTACTTC; cdr3_aa: CASSGRQVRYEQYF
d_call: TRBD1; j_call: TRBJ1-2; v_call: TRBV20-1; cdr3_nt: TGCAGTGTGGGTCAGGGGGATGGCTACACCTTC; cdr3_aa: CSVGQGDGYTF
d_call: .; j_call: TRBJ1-6; v_call: TRBV30; cdr3_nt: TGTGCCTGGACCTCGGGACCGACCGAGGGGAGCTCCTATAATTCACCCCTCCACTTT; cdr3_aa: CAWTSGPTEGSSYNSPLHF
d_call: TRBD1; j_call: TRBJ1-2; v_call: TRBV4-3; cdr3_nt: TGCGCCAGCAGCCAGCCCGGGACAGGGGGCGATGGCTACACCTTC; cdr3_aa: CASSQPGTGGDGYTF
d_call: TRBD2; j_call: TRBJ2-2; v_call: TRBV2; cdr3_nt: TGTGCCAGCAGTGATTTTAGCGGGGGGTACACCGGGGAGCTGTTTTTT; cdr3_aa: CASSDFSGGYTGELFF
d_call: TRBD2; j_call: TRBJ2-1; v_call: TRBV14; cdr3_nt: TGTGCCAGCAGCCATAGCGGGTTAAGCTACAATGAGCAGTTCTTC; cdr3_aa: CASSHSGLSYNEQFF
d_call: TRBD1; j_call: TRBJ2-1; v_call: TRBV27; cdr3_nt: TGTGCCAGCAGTTGGGACAGGGGGGATGAGCAGTTCTTC; cdr3_aa: CASSWDRGDEQFF
d_call: TRBD2; j_call: TRBJ2-5; v_call: TRBV5-1; cdr3_nt: TGCGCCAGCAGCAGGACTAGCGGGAGTTTCCAGACCCAGTACTTC; cdr3_aa: CASSRTSGSFQTQYF
d_call: TRBD1; j_call: TRBJ2-7; v_call: TRBV5-6; cdr3_nt: TGTGCCAGCAGCCTGACAGGGGCGCCCTACGAGCAGTACTTC; cdr3_aa: CASSLTGAPYEQYF
d_call: TRBD2; j_call: TRBJ2-7; v_call: TRBV7-2; cdr3_nt: TGTGCCAGCAGCCCACGGACTAGCGGGACGCTCGAGCAGTACTTC; cdr3_aa: CASSPRTSGTLEQYF